This T cell receptor beta chain was recorded in a study of radiotherapy plus CTLA-4 blockade in lung cancer. Study overall: Patients showed objective responses in approximately 17% of cases and disease control in around 30%. Study conclusions and caveats: Response was reportedly best predicted by early blood T cell clone dynamics, with interferon-beta.

V gave up 0 bases and J gave up 0 bases, with 13 bases separating them. The CDR3 consists of 17 residues. The germline gives CDR1 SGHDN, CDR2 FVKESK. Note on this clone: The antigen is unknown.

Libraries were prepared by immunoSEQ multiplex PCR; TCRdb keeps only in-frame clonotypes and omits some of them. Found here are roughly 100,000 clones, 80% to 85% of them singletons; the top ten hold nearly 3.5%. Here the sequenced sample was peripheral blood, taken from a patient treated with radiotherapy plus ipilimumab. The V call is TRBV14, the J call TRBJ2-3; D not resolved. The clonotype originates from a human donor with non-small cell lung cancer who had a partial response to radiotherapy plus ipilimumab. The CDR3 protein is CASSQDWREWSTDTQYF. The CDR3 coding sequence is TGTGCCAGCAGCCAAGATTGGAGAGAATGGAGCACAGATACGCAGTATTTT. Full variable domain (rest looked up from reference TRBV14 and TRBJ2-3): EAGVTQFPSHSVIEKGQTVTLRCDPISGHDNLYWYRRVMGKEIKFLLHFVKESKQDESGMPNNRFLAERTGGTYSTLKVQPAELEDSGVYFCASSQDWREWSTDTQYFGPGTRLTVL.